The T cell receptor beta chain described here comes from a study of cytomegalovirus exposure and HLA in healthy donors. The V and J ends lost 5 bases and 3 bases respectively, with 25 bases between them. The CDR3 runs 18 residues. Germline V gene sequence: CDR1 LNHDA, CDR2 SQIVND (reference sequence). General study points: Among the CMV-associated chains, a few were confirmed in vitro as specific for CMV antigens.

With 60 Vbeta and 13 Jbeta primers, the PCR was carried out. Produced via immunoSEQ multiplex PCR; TCRdb's table is partial and in-frame only. The data hold about 160,000 clones, with approximately 67% observed a single time. About this clone: Its antigen remains unknown.

The source of this sequence is a woman aged 18-29 years in good health and CMV-seropositive. The V gene is TRBV19, the J gene TRBJ1-1; TRBD1 might be the D (5 bases). Sequences were obtained from PBMCs. The CDR3 here is CASSLPRFSGGGDTEAFF. CDR3 nucleotide sequence: TGTGCCAGTAGTCTTCCCAGGTTTAGTGGGGGAGGGGACACTGAAGCTTTCTTT.